This entry lists 20 T cell receptor beta chains sequenced from one sample in a study of shared clonotypes between healthy human individuals. Some clones are missing from TCRdb's copy, which holds only in-frame ones; the method was immunoSEQ multiplex PCR. The sample lists hundreds of thousands of clones; around 77% were seen once. The sequenced sample consisted of PBMCs. Receptors were obtained from a woman in her 40s in good health. Some clones in this sample may be carry-over from other donors' samples.

The rearrangement joins TRBV27 to TRBJ2-3; tentatively, D is TRBD1 (5 bases). V was shortened by 9 bases and J by 1 base, with 14 bases between the two germline ends. Germline CDR1 reads MNHEY; CDR2 reads SMNVEV (reference sequence). CDR3 length: 14 amino acids. CDR3 sequence reads: CASRQIFRTDTQYF. The CDR3 nucleotides are TGTGCCAGTCGACAGATCTTTCGCACAGATACGCAGTATTTT.

On this clone: A read error is possible here, since a much larger clone lies one base away. This chain links TRBV30 with TRBJ1-5; 7 bases align to TRBD1. J was trimmed by 6 bases and V by 2 bases; bases with no gene match: 4. The CDR3 totals 13 residues. The germline V gene encodes CDR1 GTSNPN and CDR2 SVGIG (reference sequence). CDR3 region: CAWSKQGPQPQHF. For the CDR3, the DNA is TGTGCCTGGAGTAAACAGGGGCCTCAGCCCCAGCATTTT.

This rearrangement joins TRBV9 to TRBJ1-2; no reliable D call. V was cut by 6 bases and J by 4 bases, with 13 bases left in between. There are 13 residues in the CDR3. Germline CDR1 SGDLS, CDR2 YYNGEE. CDR3 sequence: CASNLGLTYGYTF. Written as DNA, the CDR3 is TGTGCCAGCAATCTGGGCCTTACCTATGGCTACACCTTC. Full variable domain (remainder filled in from reference TRBV9 and TRBJ1-2): DSGVTQTPKHLITATGQRVTLRCSPRSGDLSVYWYQQSLDQGLQFLIQYYNGEERAKGNILERFSAQQFPDLHSELNLSSLELGDSALYFCASNLGLTYGYTFGSGTRLTVV.

As regards this clone: The CDR3 end shows no conserved phenylalanine or tryptophan, and so a read error is likely. The J gene is TRBJ2-7, the V gene TRBV10-1; 7 bases line up with TRBD2. V dropped 4 bases and J dropped 6; count of bases not matched to a gene: 9. The CDR3 totals 14 residues. From germline, CDR1 is WNHNN and CDR2 SYGVQD (reference sequence). The CDR3 loop reads CASSGSGGLGEQYL. The CDR3 bases are TGCGCCAGCAGTGGGTCGGGAGGCCTCGGCGAGCAGTACTTA.

The gene calls are TRBV2 and TRBJ2-1, with TRBD2 identical over 9 bases. The CDR3 extends over 13 amino acids. V was clipped by 4 bases and J by 10 bases; unmatched bases: 5. Per the germline V gene, CDR1 is SNHLY and CDR2 is FYNNEI. This CDR3 is CASSVSSGMEQFF. CDR3 in DNA: TGTGCCAGCAGTGTTTCTAGCGGGATGGAGCAGTTCTTC. Together with reference TRBV2 and TRBJ2-1, the CDR3 gives the full variable domain: EPEVTQTPSHQVTQMGQEVILRCVPISNHLYFYWYRQILGQKVEFLVSFYNNEISEKSEIFDDQFSVERPDGSNFTLKIRSTKLEDSAMYFCASSVSSGMEQFFGPGTRLTVL.

This chain connects TRBV6-1 to TRBJ1-2, with 9 bases identical to TRBD1. CDR1 MNHNS and CDR2 SASEGT come from the germline V gene. CDR3 length equals 14 residues. Trimming at V came to 7 bases and at J to 7 bases, leaving 10 bases not matched to a gene. For the CDR3, the DNA is TGTGCCAGCAACCAACGGGAGACAGGGGGTGGCTACACCTTC. Amino acid sequence: CASNQRETGGGYTF.

This clone was seen a single time. This CDR3 reads CASSLLDGNQPQHF. CDR3 sequence (DNA): TGTGCCAGCAGTTTACTCGACGGAAATCAGCCCCAGCATTTT. The J gene is TRBJ1-5, the V gene TRBV28; no clear D. Germline loops: CDR1 MDHEN, CDR2 SYDVKM. This CDR3 spans 14 amino acids. The ends were cut back, 2 bases at V and 4 bases at J, with 9 bases in the middle.

This chain uses TRBV2 with TRBJ1-1; D might be TRBD1 (6 bases). The V gene lost 7 bases and the J gene lost 4 bases, with 10 bases spanning the gap. The CDR3 totals 12 residues. Germline values: CDR1 SNHLY, CDR2 FYNNEI. This CDR3 is CASIRGATEAFF. For the CDR3, the DNA is TGTGCCAGCATACGGGGGGCCACTGAAGCTTTCTTT.

This clone appeared once. V is TRBV28 and J is TRBJ2-1, with D perhaps TRBD1 (8 bases). CDR1 is MDHEN, CDR2 SYDVKM, per germline. V lost 6 bases to trimming and J lost 1 base, with 16 bases between them. CDR3 size: 16 residues. In DNA, the CDR3 is TGTGCCAGCAGCCCCACAGGGGGAGGGTCCTACAATGAGCAGTTCTTC. It codes for CASSPTGGGSYNEQFF.

The chain is built from TRBV5-1 and TRBJ1-5; D is unclear. This CDR3 is built from 13 residues. Germline lookup yields CDR1 SGHRS and CDR2 YFSETQ. The V end lost 3 bases, the J end lost 4 bases, and 8 bases lay between the germline ends. This CDR3 reads CASSSTPNQPQHF. For the CDR3, the DNA is TGCGCCAGCAGCTCGACACCTAATCAGCCCCAGCATTTT.

CDR3 DNA: TGTGCCAGCAGCTTAGATCGACTAGCGGACACAGATACGCAGTATTTT. Its protein is CASSLDRLADTDTQYF. The rearrangement links TRBV7-8 to TRBJ2-3, with TRBD2 matching 9 bases. The J segment lost 2 bases and the V segment lost 1 base, leaving 4 bases of the junction unmatched. CDR1 SGHVS and CDR2 FQNEAQ come from the germline V gene. This CDR3 is built from 16 residues.

This rearrangement joins TRBV28 to TRBJ1-4; 7 bases are a match to TRBD1. V shed 4 bases, J shed 3 bases, and the junction held 8 bases outside the gene matches. CDR1 and CDR2 from the germline V gene are MDHEN and SYDVKM. The CDR3 consists of 16 residues. The chain's CDR3 is CASSSRQGTANEKLFF. CDR3 sequence (DNA): TGTGCCAGCAGTTCCCGACAGGGAACGGCTAATGAAAAACTGTTTTTT.

The J gene is TRBJ2-4, the V gene TRBV28; D is unclear. Germline CDR1 is MDHEN and CDR2 is SYDVKM. Trimming took off 3 bases at V and 6 bases at J, with 9 bases between the two ends. The length of the CDR3 is 13 residues. Here the CDR3 DNA reads TGTGCCAGCAGTTTCGCTGGGCGAAACATTCAGTACTTC. This sequence encodes CASSFAGRNIQYF.

A single count supports this clone. The V gene is TRBV11-2, the J gene TRBJ2-5; the D gene is possibly TRBD2 (5 bases). Germline lookup yields CDR1 SGHAT and CDR2 FQNNGV. The CDR3 contains 14 residues. V lost 5 bases and J 4 bases, leaving 14 bases between the germline ends. In nucleotides, the CDR3 is TGTGCCAGCAGCCCCCGGGTTAGCGCAGAGACCCAGTACTTC. Its translation: CASSPRVSAETQYF.

CDR3 nucleotides: TGTGCCAGTAGTCTGGGGCCTGCCTCCTATGGCTACACCTTC. Amino acid sequence: CASSLGPASYGYTF. V usage is TRBV19 and J usage is TRBJ1-2, with a weak D call TRBD1 (5 bases). The V gene's germline CDR1 is LNHDA and CDR2 SQIVND (reference sequence). The CDR3 has 14 residues. V was shortened by 5 bases and J by 4 bases, with 14 bases between the two germline ends.

The V call is TRBV30, the J call TRBJ2-2, with 10 bases identical to TRBD2. The germline gives CDR1 GTSNPN, CDR2 SVGIG (reference sequence). The CDR3 is made up of 14 amino acids. The junction had 4 bases not matched to a gene; V was cut back by 1 base and J by 8 bases. For the CDR3, the DNA is TGTGCCTGGAGTGAAGGGACTAGCGCTGGGGAGCTGTTTTTT. The encoded protein is CAWSEGTSAGELFF.

V is TRBV28 and J is TRBJ1-1; 11 nucleotides match TRBD1. The germline V gene has CDR1 MDHEN and CDR2 SYDVKM. Trimming at V came to 2 bases and at J to 12 bases, leaving 5 bases not matched to a gene. This CDR3 is built from 13 residues. The chain's CDR3 is CASSLPGQGASFF. In DNA, the CDR3 is TGTGCCAGCAGTTTACCAGGACAGGGGGCGTCTTTCTTT.

The gene calls are TRBV18 and TRBJ2-5; D not certain. CDR1 and CDR2 (germline): KGHSH, LQKENI. The CDR3 is 16 residues long. V was clipped by 3 bases and J by 2 bases, with 16 bases between them. The CDR3, as DNA: TGTGCCAGCTCACCGTCACCCCGACACGGACAAGAGACCCAGTACTTC. As protein: CASSPSPRHGQETQYF. The variable domain in full, with the rest retrieved from reference TRBV18 and TRBJ2-5, is NAGVMQNPRHLVRRRGQEARLRCSPMKGHSHVYWYRQLPEEGLKFMVYLQKENIIDESGMPKERFSAEFPKEGPSILRIQQVVRGDSAAYFCASSPSPRHGQETQYFGPGTRLLVL.

The chain joins TRBV7-6 to TRBJ2-1; D is ambiguous. Germline CDR1 and CDR2: SGHVS and FNYEAQ. This CDR3 is 15 amino acids long. Deletions cut 1 base from V and 3 bases from J, with 10 bases between. The CDR3 coding sequence is TGTGCCAGCAGCTTAGTTCGCCACAGCTACAATGAGCAGTTCTTC. Amino acids: CASSLVRHSYNEQFF.

This clone was counted a few times. In DNA form, the CDR3 reads TGTGCCAGCAGCTTCGGGACAGCATATGAAGCTTTCTTT. This codes for CASSFGTAYEAFF. The V and J genes are TRBV7-3 and TRBJ1-1; 7 bases are a match to TRBD1. V shed 3 bases and J 7 bases; nucleotides not matched to a gene: 5. Germline V gene data show CDR1 as SGHTA and CDR2 as FQGTGA. The CDR3 consists of 13 residues. The whole variable domain, filled in from reference TRBV7-3 and TRBJ1-1, reads GAGVSQTPSNKVTEKGKYVELRCDPISGHTALYWYRQSLGQGPEFLIYFQGTGAADDSGLPNDRFFAVRPEGSVSTLKIQRTERGDSAVYLCASSFGTAYEAFFGQGTRLTVV.